This T cell receptor (beta chain) emerged from a study of radiation and T cells in renal cell carcinoma. Notes on the study in general: No pretreatment tumor biopsies were available for baseline clonotypes. Top tumor clonotypes rose in blood 2 weeks post-radiation, then contracted.

V gave up 2 bases and J gave up 1 base, with 11 bases separating them. The CDR3 covers 15 residues. CDR1 and CDR2 from the germline V gene are SGHVS and FQNEAQ. Regarding this clone: Its antigen is as yet unknown.

Time point indicated: blood 4 weeks post-SBRT, at nephrectomy. Treatment meaning: 15 Gy SBRT to primary tumor, nephrectomy 4 weeks later. Serial blood draws occurred at baseline and 2 and 4 weeks post-SBRT. This table comes from immunoSEQ multiplex PCR, and its TCRdb copy is limited to in-frame clones, with some not included. The sample records around 45,000 clones, roughly 80% being singletons. This chain joins TRBV7-8 and TRBJ2-5, with D tentatively TRBD2 (6 bases). The origin of this receptor is a woman in her 70s with renal cell carcinoma. The sample in question was blood, obtained from a patient whose treatment included radiotherapy and nephrectomy. CDR3 protein: CASSLRGGGQETQYF. The CDR3, as DNA: TGTGCCAGCAGCTTACGTGGGGGAGGCCAAGAGACCCAGTACTTC.